Given below is one T cell receptor (beta chain) in context. The entry originates in a study of blood T cell repertoires in COVID-19. The wider study: Specimens from acute and convalescent COVID-19 originated in the United States, Italy and Spain.

CDR1 is SNHLY and CDR2 is FYNNEI in the germline V gene. The V gene end was trimmed by 5 bases and the J gene end by 9 bases; junction bases not matched to a gene: 15. CDR3 length equals 16 residues. Original analysis: Estimation of nucleated cell counts was performed using reference gene primer amplification. Sequenced by immunoSEQ multiplex PCR; TCRdb stores in-frame clones only, minus some. That table is the source of V, J and clone size, and D and trimming were worked out from the DNA. The sample has more than 95,000 clones; roughly 82% are singletons. This chain connects TRBV2 to TRBJ2-1; 8 nucleotides agree with TRBD2. This sequence was found in a man aged 55-75 years with acute or convalescent COVID-19. The sample comprised peripheral blood. In DNA, the CDR3 is TGTGCCAGCAGTTTTACCGGGACTAGACGTTCGGGTGAGCAGTTCTTC. Translating it yields CASSFTGTRRSGEQFF.